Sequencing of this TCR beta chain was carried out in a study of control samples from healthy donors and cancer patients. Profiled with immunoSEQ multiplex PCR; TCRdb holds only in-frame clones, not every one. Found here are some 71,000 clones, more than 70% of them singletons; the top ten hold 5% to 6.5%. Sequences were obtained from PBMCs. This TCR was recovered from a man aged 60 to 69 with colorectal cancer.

The CDR3 DNA reads TGCGCCAGCAGCTTGGACCGGGGGATTGGGGAGCAGTACTTC. It yields the protein CASSLDRGIGEQYF. The chain links TRBV5-1 to TRBJ2-7; D is perhaps TRBD2 (6 bases). Germline values: CDR1 SGHRS, CDR2 YFSETQ. The CDR3 extends over 14 amino acids. Trimming took off 0 bases at V and 7 bases at J, with 14 bases between the two ends.